The present TCR beta chain was sequenced within a study of human T cells and chemical hapten exposure. For the study at large: Skin of the upper inner arm, roughly 2 cm by roughly 2 cm, received 2% DPC for sensitization.

TCRdb analysed the RACE reads with MiXCR anew, one entry per CDR3 protein. Seen here are about 380,000 distinct CDR3 sequences, 4.5% to 5.5% observed once, and the top ten hold 2.5% to 3%. Notes on this clonotype: Its antigen is currently unknown. The junction does not match germline at one end; this may be a read error.

Whole-study findings and limits: No alteration of TCRs above 1 in 1000 frequency was seen with DPC sensitization. A positive correlation with patch test score was shown by PT1 expanded TCR counts.

The CDR3 is 13 amino acids. The germline V gene encodes CDR1 SGHTA and CDR2 FQGNSA. Time point denoted: pre-sensitization, week 0. Treatment noted: therapeutic diphenylcyclopropenone sensitization with weekly scalp DPC. Blood draws preceded each patch test application. The receptor comes from a woman in her forties or fifties with alopecia areata. Some clones in this sample may be carry-over from other donors' samples. The J gene is TRBJ2-5, the V gene TRBV7-2, with 13 bases aligning to TRBD2. This specimen consisted of whole blood, obtained in connection with sensitization to the hapten diphenylcyclopropenone (DPC). The CDR3 region is CASSLGLAGPWDF. In DNA, the CDR3 is TGTGCCAGCAGCCTGGGACTAGCGGGACCCTGGGACTTC.